The clone carrying this T cell receptor beta chain was counted between two and nine times. Its specificity is not known. The table came from immunoSEQ multiplex PCR; TCRdb's copy has only in-frame clones and leaves some out. The sample has 90,000 to 100,000 clones, 85% to 90% seen once. This specimen belongs to a study of T cell responses to AZD1222 COVID-19 vaccine. The study, taken as a whole, reports: Donors were chiefly white British, with a greater number of females, and clonal diversity was perhaps underestimated.

Germline assignment: CDR1 SGHNT and CDR2 YYREEE (reference sequence). V lost 0 bases and J 5 bases, leaving 14 bases between the germline ends. The CDR3 is 15 amino acids. Sequencing used peripheral blood, obtained 28 days after the second AZD1222 dose. The chain recombines TRBV5-4 with TRBJ1-1, with a possible D match to TRBD1 (5 bases). The source of this sequence is an adult who received the AZD1222 COVID-19 vaccine. In DNA, the CDR3 is TGTGCCAGCAGCTTGGGGAGGGGCCGGGGAACTGAAGCTTTCTTT. This gives the protein CASSLGRGRGTEAFF.